These 4 T cell receptor beta chains were all obtained from the same sample, sequenced in a study of blood T cell repertoires in COVID-19. The repertoire was sequenced with immunoSEQ multiplex PCR; TCRdb's copy has only in-frame clones and lacks some. The sample holds roughly 390,000 clones, 70% to 90% seen once. The sequenced sample consisted of peripheral blood. These receptor sequences come from a woman aged 25 to 39 with COVID-19, enrolled during active disease.

This clone was observed a single time. CDR3 sequence: CASSYALQETQYF. As DNA, the CDR3 is TGTGCCAGCAGTTACGCGCTACAAGAGACCCAGTACTTC. J is TRBJ2-5 and V is TRBV6-6; D is unclear. Between the trimmed V and J ends, which lost 2 bases and 2 bases, there was a span of 6 bases. The germline CDR1 and CDR2 sequences are MNHNY and SVGAGI (reference sequence). This CDR3 has 13 residues.

The rearrangement links TRBV2 to TRBJ2-2; TRBD2 aligns across 7 bases. This CDR3 contains 13 residues. The trim removed 4 bases at V and 9 bases at J, leaving 5 bases unmatched. The germline V gene has CDR1 SNHLY and CDR2 FYNNEI. CDR3 loop: CASSGTGGRELFF. In DNA, the CDR3 is TGTGCCAGCAGTGGAACGGGAGGCCGGGAGCTGTTTTTT.

The chain carries TRBV4-2 and TRBJ2-6, with 7 bases matching TRBD1. Trimming cost V 7 bases and J 4 bases; bases outside gene matches: 7. Germline assignment: CDR1 LGHNA and CDR2 YNFKEQ. The length of the CDR3 is 15 residues. The chain's CDR3 is CASTLQGSGANVLTF. CDR3 nucleotides: TGTGCCAGCACCCTACAGGGGTCCGGGGCCAACGTCCTGACTTTC.

V and J are TRBV4-3 and TRBJ1-6; D gene ambiguous. Trimming took off 0 bases at V and 7 bases at J, with 13 bases between the two ends. This CDR3 has 16 amino acids. CDR1 and CDR2 from the germline V gene are LGHNA and YSLEER. CDR3 sequence reads: CASSQDPGMRNSPLHF. The CDR3 coding sequence is TGCGCCAGCAGCCAAGATCCGGGAATGCGGAATTCACCCCTCCACTTT.